The 28 T cell receptor beta chains listed next were all sequenced from one sample in a study of T cells in tuberculosis. Profiled with immunoSEQ multiplex PCR; TCRdb holds only in-frame clones, not every one. The sample lists tens of thousands of clones; roughly nine tenths were seen once. Sequences were obtained from PBMCs. The receptors shown here come from a donor aged 5-35 years with latent tuberculosis or without tuberculosis infection.

The chain combines TRBV2 with TRBJ1-1; D is possibly TRBD1 (6 bases). The CDR3 is 17 residues long. Per germline, CDR1 SNHLY and CDR2 FYNNEI. V was pared by 5 bases and J by 0 bases, with 19 bases between. This chain's CDR3 is CASSSQQGRTMNTEAFF. In DNA, the CDR3 is TGTGCCAGCAGTAGCCAACAGGGTAGAACGATGAACACTGAAGCTTTCTTT.

The table lists this clone with a count of one. The chain uses TRBV10-1 and TRBJ1-1; 7 nucleotides agree with TRBD1. The germline CDR1 and CDR2 sequences are WNHNN and SYGVQD (reference sequence). CDR3 length equals 16 residues. With V trimmed by 0 bases and J by 10 bases, 14 bases remained unmatched. The CDR3: CASSESAGDSRSGAFF. The CDR3 DNA reads TGCGCCAGCAGTGAGTCAGCCGGGGACAGCAGGTCGGGAGCTTTCTTT.

The rearrangement uses TRBV29-1 and TRBJ2-5; tentative D call: TRBD2 (6 bases). This CDR3 spans 13 amino acids. The V end lost 0 bases, the J end lost 4 bases, and 9 bases lay between the germline ends. Germline V gives CDR1 SQVTM, CDR2 ANQGSEA. The CDR3 nucleotides are TGCAGCGTTGAAGATAGGGGAGGAGAGACCCAGTACTTC. Protein product: CSVEDRGGETQYF. The full variable domain, in which reference TRBV29-1 and TRBJ2-5 provide the parts outside the CDR3, is SAVISQKPSRDICQRGTSLTIQCQVDSQVTMMFWYRQQPGQSLTLIATANQGSEATYESGFVIDKFPISRPNLTFSTLTVSNMSPEDSSIYLCSVEDRGGETQYFGPGTRLLVL.

The chain has TRBV14 and TRBJ1-1; D is unresolved. The V gene lost 4 bases and the J gene lost 0 bases, with 6 bases spanning the gap. Germline assignment: CDR1 SGHDN and CDR2 FVKESK. This CDR3 is 13 amino acids long. The CDR3, as DNA: TGTGCCAGCAGCCCGTACATGAACACTGAAGCTTTCTTT. Encoded protein: CASSPYMNTEAFF.

The V call is TRBV27, the J call TRBJ1-4, with TRBD1 as a possible D gene (6 bases). The CDR3 has 17 amino acids. The V gene lost 3 bases and the J gene lost 0 bases, with 14 bases spanning the gap. Germline assignment: CDR1 MNHEY and CDR2 SMNVEV (reference sequence). The CDR3 loop reads CASSLTTYRATNEKLFF. DNA for the CDR3: TGTGCCAGCAGTTTGACAACTTACAGGGCAACTAATGAAAAACTGTTTTTT.

The gene calls are TRBV2 and TRBJ2-7, with 13 bases matching TRBD2. Germline V CDR1 and CDR2: SNHLY, FYNNEI. The CDR3 is 14 residues long. The trim removed 6 bases at V and 5 bases at J, leaving 4 bases unmatched. The CDR3 nucleotides are TGTGCCAGCAGCGGACTAGCGGGAGTAAACGAGCAGTACTTC. Translating gives CASSGLAGVNEQYF.

This clone appeared a single time. This chain uses TRBV15 with TRBJ2-5; TRBD2 matches at 7 bases. The CDR3 extends over 16 amino acids. Germline loops: CDR1 LNHNV, CDR2 YYDKDF (reference sequence). The V gene end was trimmed by 1 base and the J gene end by 0 bases; junction bases not matched to a gene: 5. This CDR3 reads CATSRASGGNQETQYF. The CDR3 DNA reads TGTGCCACCAGCAGAGCTTCGGGGGGTAACCAAGAGACCCAGTACTTC.

This chain uses TRBV10-3 with TRBJ2-7; 7 positions agree with TRBD1. With V trimmed by 6 bases and J by 2 bases, 10 bases remained unmatched. The CDR3 is 15 residues long. Germline loops: CDR1 ENHRY, CDR2 SYGVKD. CDR3 residues: CAIRTDREQAYEQYF. Here the CDR3 DNA reads TGTGCCATCAGGACCGACAGGGAGCAGGCCTACGAGCAGTACTTC.

The CDR3 loop is CATRQGAWEQYF. CDR3 DNA sequence: TGTGCCACCAGACAGGGGGCGTGGGAGCAGTACTTC. V and J are TRBV6-5 and TRBJ2-7; 10 nucleotides match TRBD1. V was clipped by 10 bases and J by 7 bases; unmatched bases: 7. CDR1 is MNHEY and CDR2 is SVGAGI in the germline V gene. This CDR3 has 12 amino acids.

The chain couples TRBV15 to TRBJ2-5; TRBD1 might be the D (5 bases). V was clipped by 0 bases and J by 4 bases, with 12 bases between them. CDR1 and CDR2 from the germline V gene are LNHNV and YYDKDF (reference sequence). This CDR3 has 15 residues. CDR3 residues: CATSRDQGVRETQYF. The CDR3 DNA reads as TGTGCCACCAGCAGAGATCAAGGGGTACGAGAGACCCAGTACTTC.

V and J are TRBV7-9 and TRBJ2-2; tentatively, D is TRBD1 (6 bases). CDR1 is SEHNR, CDR2 FQNEAQ, per germline (reference sequence). V shed 5 bases and J shed 1 base, with 14 bases lying between them. This CDR3 is built from 16 residues. The CDR3 is CASSKQGRGNTGELFF. The CDR3 DNA sequence: TGTGCCAGCAGCAAACAGGGTAGAGGGAACACCGGGGAGCTGTTTTTT.

This chain connects TRBV5-5 to TRBJ2-1; 10 bases match TRBD1. The V gene end was trimmed by 1 base and the J gene end by 6 bases; junction bases not matched to a gene: 16. This CDR3 is 19 amino acids long. The germline CDR1 and CDR2 sequences are SGHKS and YYEKEE (reference sequence). CDR3 in DNA: TGTGCCAGCAGCTTGAGACCCCCGGGCAGGGACAGGGGTCGCAATGAGCAGTTCTTC. It translates to CASSLRPPGRDRGRNEQFF.

V usage is TRBV28 and J usage is TRBJ1-6; TRBD1 matches 9 bases. The CDR3 has 13 residues. V was clipped by 5 bases and J by 14 bases; unmatched bases: 7. Germline values: CDR1 MDHEN, CDR2 SYDVKM. CDR3 in amino acids: CASSLDRGQTLHF. The CDR3 coding sequence is TGTGCCAGCAGTCTGGACAGGGGACAGACCCTCCACTTT.

The chain links TRBV7-8 to TRBJ1-2, with TRBD1 identical over 9 bases. The trim removed 0 bases at V and 2 bases at J, leaving 7 bases unmatched. CDR1 is SGHVS, CDR2 FQNEAQ, per germline. This CDR3 has 17 amino acids. For the CDR3, the DNA is TGTGCCAGCAGCTTAGCGCGCGTGACAGGGGGGAACTATGGCTACACCTTC. Protein sequence: CASSLARVTGGNYGYTF. The whole variable domain, filled in from reference TRBV7-8 and TRBJ1-2, reads GAGVSQSPRYKVAKRGQDVALRCDPISGHVSLFWYQQALGQGPEFLTYFQNEAQLDKSGLPSDRFFAERPEGSVSTLKIQRTQQEDSAVYLCASSLARVTGGNYGYTFGSGTRLTVV.

The chain uses TRBV11-3 and TRBJ2-3; possibly TRBD2 for D (6 bases). The V end lost 3 bases, the J end lost 2 bases, and 12 bases lay between the germline ends. The CDR3 is 15 amino acids. Germline V gene data show CDR1 as SGHNT and CDR2 as YENEEA. The CDR3 reads CASSFRRGTTDTQYF. CDR3 nucleotide sequence: TGTGCCAGCAGCTTTAGGCGGGGCACCACAGATACGCAGTATTTT.

This clone appeared once. CDR3: CAWSQGRDYNEQFF. The CDR3 DNA is TGTGCCTGGAGTCAGGGGCGAGACTACAATGAGCAGTTCTTC. This chain uses TRBV30 with TRBJ2-1, with a possible D match to TRBD1 (6 bases). This CDR3 is 14 amino acids long. Trimming stripped 2 bases from V and 3 bases from J, with 11 bases between. Germline CDR1 is GTSNPN and CDR2 is SVGIG (reference sequence).

The chain employs TRBV10-3 and TRBJ2-5, with a tentative D call TRBD1 (6 bases). This CDR3 is 12 amino acids long. V was shortened by 5 bases and J by 4 bases, with 8 bases between the two germline ends. In germline, CDR1 is ENHRY, CDR2 SYGVKD. CDR3 amino acids: CAISTGRETQYF. CDR3 nucleotide sequence: TGTGCCATCAGTACAGGGAGAGAGACCCAGTACTTC.

J is TRBJ2-3 and V is TRBV6-5; TRBD2 aligns across 9 bases. CDR1 is MNHEY, CDR2 SVGAGI, per germline. V was clipped by 6 bases and J by 6 bases; unmatched bases: 7. The CDR3 runs 14 residues. CDR3 in DNA: TGTGCCAGCAGCCGGCGGGAGGGCCCGGATACGCAGTATTTT. The encoded protein is CASSRREGPDTQYF.

The V call is TRBV4-1, the J call TRBJ1-5; D gene uncertain. CDR3 size: 15 residues. V lost 5 bases, J lost 6 bases, and 17 bases lay in between. The germline gives CDR1 MGHRA, CDR2 YSYEKL. CDR3 DNA: TGCGCCAGCAGCTTGCGACCCATAACGGGTCAGCCCCAGCATTTT. Translating gives CASSLRPITGQPQHF.

V gene TRBV27 combines with J gene TRBJ2-5, with TRBD1 matching 7 bases. CDR1 MNHEY and CDR2 SMNVEV come from the germline V gene (reference sequence). CDR3 length: 13 amino acids. Trimming cost V 11 bases and J 0 bases; bases outside gene matches: 6. CDR3 bases: TGTGCCGAGGGGGCGGAAGACCAAGAGACCCAGTACTTC. The encoded protein is CAEGAEDQETQYF.

This rearrangement joins TRBV15 to TRBJ2-3; 9 bases fit TRBD2. The CDR3 spans 15 residues. Germline V lookup: CDR1 LNHNV, CDR2 YYDKDF (reference sequence). Trimming at V came to 4 bases and at J to 3 bases, leaving 5 bases not matched to a gene. The CDR3, as DNA: TGTGCCACCAGCAATGCTAGCGGGGAAACAGATACGCAGTATTTT. Its translation is CATSNASGETDTQYF.

This clone was observed a single time. The rearrangement joins TRBV30 to TRBJ1-3, with D perhaps TRBD1 (5 bases). Germline V gene lookup returns CDR1 GTSNPN and CDR2 SVGIG (reference sequence). This CDR3 has 13 amino acids. CDR3 protein: CAIRGWTGNTIYF. The CDR3 DNA follows: TGTGCGATTAGGGGCTGGACAGGAAACACCATATATTTT.

V usage is TRBV5-6 and J usage is TRBJ2-1; D is ambiguous. Between the trimmed V and J ends, which lost 1 base and 1 base, there was a span of 9 bases. Germline lookup yields CDR1 SGHDT and CDR2 YYEEEE. The length of the CDR3 is 15 residues. The CDR3 loop is CASSLLLTSYNEQFF. The CDR3 bases are TGTGCCAGCAGCTTGCTCTTAACATCCTACAATGAGCAGTTCTTC.

In nucleotides, the CDR3 is TGTGCCAGCAGCGTAGCCCCAGGGACAAGCGAGGATGAGCAGTTCTTC. It codes for CASSVAPGTSEDEQFF. V usage is TRBV9 and J usage is TRBJ2-1; the D gene is possibly TRBD1 (6 bases). The CDR3 spans 16 residues. V was shortened by 0 bases and J by 8 bases, with 18 bases between the two germline ends. CDR1 and CDR2 from the germline V gene are SGDLS and YYNGEE.

The V call is TRBV5-4, the J call TRBJ2-1; D possibly corresponds to TRBD2 (5 bases). Trimming shortened V by 4 bases and J by 8 bases, and 13 bases separated the two germline ends. This CDR3 has 13 amino acids. Germline loops: CDR1 SGHNT, CDR2 YYREEE (reference sequence). The CDR3 region is CASSAQRAHEQFF. The DNA for the CDR3 is TGTGCCAGCAGCGCCCAGAGGGCCCATGAGCAGTTCTTC.

The chain employs TRBV6-5 and TRBJ2-7, with D perhaps TRBD1 (6 bases). The CDR3 is 13 residues long. CDR1 and CDR2 from the germline V gene are MNHEY and SVGAGI. Trimming took 6 bases from V and 3 from J, leaving 12 bases between them. The chain's CDR3 is CASSHRADYEQYF. CDR3 sequence (DNA): TGTGCCAGCAGCCACAGGGCGGACTACGAGCAGTACTTC.

This rearrangement joins TRBV27 to TRBJ2-3; 13 bases align to TRBD2. V trimming: 4 bases; J trimming: 4 bases; junction bases outside the gene matches: 14. Germline V gene lookup returns CDR1 MNHEY and CDR2 SMNVEV (reference sequence). This CDR3 contains 19 residues. The CDR3 nucleotides read TGTGCCAGCAGTTCGGCCCCCGGGACTAGCGGGATTTTTTCAGATACGCAGTATTTT. It yields the protein CASSSAPGTSGIFSDTQYF.

This clone was detected only once. V gene TRBV10-3 combines with J gene TRBJ2-4; tentative D call: TRBD2 (5 bases). The CDR3 runs to 17 residues. Germline loops: CDR1 ENHRY, CDR2 SYGVKD. V shed 2 bases and J shed 6 bases, with 20 bases lying between them. The CDR3, as DNA: TGTGCCATCAGTGAGCCGGGCCTTGGAGATAGCGCAAACATTCAGTACTTC. This codes for CAISEPGLGDSANIQYF.